This T cell receptor (beta chain) was identified in a study of T cell changes during pregnancy in multiple sclerosis. Between the trimmed V and J ends, which lost 4 bases and 3 bases, there was a span of 20 bases. Germline CDR1 LGHNA, CDR2 YNFKEQ. The CDR3 consists of 17 residues. Only in-frame clones appear in the TCRdb table, and some are missing; sequencing was by immunoSEQ multiplex PCR. The sample shows about 120,000 clones, under 95% of them seen only once. The clonotype was recovered from a female donor with multiple sclerosis, enrolled in a pregnancy study. This material consisted of peripheral blood, taken before pregnancy. The genes are TRBV4-2 and TRBJ2-3; D perhaps matches TRBD2 (6 bases). CDR3 residues: CASSRRRDPGKTDTQYF. CDR3 coding DNA: TGTGCCAGCAGCCGACGGAGGGACCCTGGGAAGACAGATACGCAGTATTTT.